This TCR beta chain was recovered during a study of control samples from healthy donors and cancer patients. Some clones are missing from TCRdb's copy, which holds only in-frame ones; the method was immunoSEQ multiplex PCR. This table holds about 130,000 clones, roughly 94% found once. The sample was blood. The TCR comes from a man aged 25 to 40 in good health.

The CDR3 loop is CASSLTGGTGELFF. CDR3 bases: TGTGCCAGCAGTTTAACAGGGGGCACCGGGGAGCTGTTTTTT. The chain recombines TRBV28 with TRBJ2-2, with 8 bases aligning to TRBD1. Germline CDR1 reads MDHEN; CDR2 reads SYDVKM. With 2 bases clipped from V and 4 bases from J, the junction kept 0 bases outside the gene matches. This CDR3 is built from 14 residues.